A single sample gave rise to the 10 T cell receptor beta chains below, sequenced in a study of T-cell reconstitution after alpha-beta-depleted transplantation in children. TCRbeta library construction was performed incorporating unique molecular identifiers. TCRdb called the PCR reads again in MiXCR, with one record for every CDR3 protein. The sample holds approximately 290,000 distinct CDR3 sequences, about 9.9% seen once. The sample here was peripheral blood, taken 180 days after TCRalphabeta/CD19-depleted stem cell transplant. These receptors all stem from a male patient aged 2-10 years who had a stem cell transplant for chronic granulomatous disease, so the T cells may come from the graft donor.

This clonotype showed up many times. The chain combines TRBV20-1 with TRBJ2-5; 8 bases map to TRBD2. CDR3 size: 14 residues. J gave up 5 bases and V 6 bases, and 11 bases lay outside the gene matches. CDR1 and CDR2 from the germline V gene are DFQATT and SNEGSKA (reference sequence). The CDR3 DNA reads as TGCAGTGCCTCAGCGGGGGAATTGGGGGAGACCCAGTACTTC. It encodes CSASAGELGETQYF.

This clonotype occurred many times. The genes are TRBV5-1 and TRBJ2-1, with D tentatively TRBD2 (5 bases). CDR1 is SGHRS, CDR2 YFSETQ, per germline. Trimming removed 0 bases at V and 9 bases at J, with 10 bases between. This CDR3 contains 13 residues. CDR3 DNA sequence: TGCGCCAGCAGCTTGGCCATTGCGGGTGAGCAGTTCTTC. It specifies CASSLAIAGEQFF.

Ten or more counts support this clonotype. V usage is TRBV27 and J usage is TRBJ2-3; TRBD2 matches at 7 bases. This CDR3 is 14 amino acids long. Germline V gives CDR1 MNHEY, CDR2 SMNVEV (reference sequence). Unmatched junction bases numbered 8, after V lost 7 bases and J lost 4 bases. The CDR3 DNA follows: TGTGCCAGCATGCTAGCGGTAAAGCCAGATACGCAGTATTTT. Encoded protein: CASMLAVKPDTQYF.

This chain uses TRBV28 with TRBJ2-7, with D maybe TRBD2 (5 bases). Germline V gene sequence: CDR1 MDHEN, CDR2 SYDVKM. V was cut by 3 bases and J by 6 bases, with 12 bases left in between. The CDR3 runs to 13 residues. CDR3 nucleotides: TGTGCCAGCAGTTTTCCTTCGGAGGTCGAGCAGTACTTC. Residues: CASSFPSEVEQYF.

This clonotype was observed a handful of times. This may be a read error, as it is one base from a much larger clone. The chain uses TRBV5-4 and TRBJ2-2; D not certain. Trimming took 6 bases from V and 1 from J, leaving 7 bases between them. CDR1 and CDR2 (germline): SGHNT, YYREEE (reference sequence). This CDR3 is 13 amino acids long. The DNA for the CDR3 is TGTGCCAGCATTTACAGGAACACCGGGGAGCTGTTTTTT. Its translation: CASIYRNTGELFF. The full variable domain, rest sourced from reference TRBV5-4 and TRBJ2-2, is ETGVTQSPTHLIKTRGQQVTLRCSSQSGHNTVSWYQQALGQGPQFIFQYYREEENGRGNFPPRFSGLQFPNYSSELNVNALELDDSALYLCASIYRNTGELFFGEGSRLTVL.

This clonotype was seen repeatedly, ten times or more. The chain's CDR3 is CASSSQWLQRDYPEQYF. The CDR3 region has the DNA TGTGCCAGCAGTTCCCAATGGTTACAGCGGGACTACCCAGAGCAGTACTTC. This chain uses TRBV28 with TRBJ2-7; 7 positions match TRBD2. The germline V gene has CDR1 MDHEN and CDR2 SYDVKM. The CDR3 contains 17 residues. V trimming: 4 bases; J trimming: 7 bases; junction bases outside the gene matches: 19.

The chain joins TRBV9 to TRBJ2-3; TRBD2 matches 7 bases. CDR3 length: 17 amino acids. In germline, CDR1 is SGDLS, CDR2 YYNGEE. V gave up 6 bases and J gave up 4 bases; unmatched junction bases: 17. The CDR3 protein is CASTSNPTSPYADTQYF. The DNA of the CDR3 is TGTGCCAGCACCTCAAACCCGACTAGCCCGTACGCAGATACGCAGTATTTT. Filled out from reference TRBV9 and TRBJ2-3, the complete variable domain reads DSGVTQTPKHLITATGQRVTLRCSPRSGDLSVYWYQQSLDQGLQFLIQYYNGEERAKGNILERFSAQQFPDLHSELNLSSLELGDSALYFCASTSNPTSPYADTQYFGPGTRLTVL.

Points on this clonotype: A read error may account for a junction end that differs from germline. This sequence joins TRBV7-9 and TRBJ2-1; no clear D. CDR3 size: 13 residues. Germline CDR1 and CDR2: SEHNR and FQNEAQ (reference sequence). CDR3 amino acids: CASSLVAYNGQFF. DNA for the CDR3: TGTGCCAGCAGCTTGGTAGCCTACAATGGGCAGTTCTTC.

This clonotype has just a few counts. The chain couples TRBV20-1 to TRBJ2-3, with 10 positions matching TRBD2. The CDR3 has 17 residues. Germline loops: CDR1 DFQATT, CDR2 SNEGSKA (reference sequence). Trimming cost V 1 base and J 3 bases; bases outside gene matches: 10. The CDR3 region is CSARAGALAGVTDTQYF. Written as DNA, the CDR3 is TGCAGTGCTAGAGCGGGGGCCCTAGCGGGGGTGACAGATACGCAGTATTTT.

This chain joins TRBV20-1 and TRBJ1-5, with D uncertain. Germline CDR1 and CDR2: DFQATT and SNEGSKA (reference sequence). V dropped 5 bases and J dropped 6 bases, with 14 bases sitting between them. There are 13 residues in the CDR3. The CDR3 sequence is CSAPRPGGQPQHF. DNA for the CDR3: TGCAGTGCTCCTCGACCCGGCGGTCAGCCCCAGCATTTT.